This TCR beta chain originates from a study of T cell changes during pregnancy in multiple sclerosis. CDR3 size: 12 residues. J was trimmed by 9 bases and V by 5 bases; bases with no gene match: 4. Germline V lookup: CDR1 SEHNR, CDR2 FQNEAQ (reference sequence). Libraries were prepared by immunoSEQ multiplex PCR; TCRdb keeps only in-frame clonotypes and omits some of them. The table has about 44,000 clones, 80% to 90% seen once. The receptor's source is a female donor with multiple sclerosis, enrolled in a pregnancy study. The chain combines TRBV7-9 with TRBJ2-1, with TRBD2 matching 7 bases. This specimen was CD4+ T cells from peripheral blood mononuclear cells, taken after pregnancy. The CDR3 nucleotides are TGTGCCAGCAGCCCGGGGGGTGCTGAGCAGTTCTTC. Residues: CASSPGGAEQFF.